This T cell receptor beta chain is from a study of immune characteristics of hereditary and idiopathic chronic pancreatitis. V was pared by 1 base and J by 8 bases, with 13 bases between. Germline values: CDR1 SGHNT, CDR2 YYREEE (reference sequence). The CDR3 spans 15 residues. The method was immunoSEQ multiplex PCR; TCRdb's version includes in-frame clones alone and lacks a portion of them. In the table there are about 14,000 clones, about 70% of which are singletons. The pancreas tissue came from patients undergoing total pancreatectomy with islet autotransplantation. This TCR was recovered from a human donor with chronic pancreatitis. Sequenced input: pancreas tissue with hereditary chronic pancreatitis. The chain carries TRBV5-4 and TRBJ1-6; no clear D gene. The CDR3 DNA follows: TGTGCCAGCAGCTTGCATCCGTTAATGGATTCACCCCTCCACTTT. Its protein is CASSLHPLMDSPLHF.